What follows describes a single T cell receptor beta chain. Libraries were prepared by immunoSEQ multiplex PCR; TCRdb keeps only in-frame clonotypes and omits some of them. Among about 50,000 clones listed, 75% to 85% were seen once. This specimen belongs to a study of blood T cell repertoires in COVID-19. Background on the study: Researchers got acute and convalescent COVID-19 samples from the United States, Italy and Spain. Nucleic acid was either cDNA or gDNA, and it came from T cells, B-cell-depleted T cells, or PBMCs.

CDR1 is MNHEY and CDR2 is SMNVEV in the germline V gene (reference sequence). This CDR3 is built from 16 residues. Trimming took off 5 bases at V and 5 bases at J, with 21 bases between the two ends. This sequence originates from a man aged 40-49 years with acute or convalescent COVID-19. The specimen sequenced was peripheral blood. J is TRBJ1-1 and V is TRBV27, with TRBD1 as a possible D gene (5 bases). The CDR3 sequence: CASSNPIRAGKTEAFF. The CDR3 DNA reads as TGTGCCAGCAGTAATCCAATCAGGGCGGGGAAAACTGAAGCTTTCTTT.